The 2 T cell receptor beta chains reported below all come from one sample, sequenced in a study of control samples from healthy donors and cancer patients. The method was immunoSEQ multiplex PCR; TCRdb's version includes in-frame clones alone and lacks a portion of them. Of 100,000 or so clones in the sample, under 95% were seen once. The sample taken for sequencing was blood. Source of these receptors: a woman aged 18 to 35 in good health.

This chain's CDR3 is CAWSQDRFRNIQYF. CDR3 in DNA: TGTGCCTGGAGTCAAGACCGGTTTCGGAACATTCAGTACTTC. The chain combines TRBV30 with TRBJ2-4, with no clear D. V was pared by 2 bases and J by 7 bases, with 15 bases between. The germline CDR1 and CDR2 sequences are GTSNPN and SVGIG (reference sequence). The CDR3 sequence is 14 residues long.

The chain carries TRBV25-1 and TRBJ1-1; D ambiguous. The CDR3 sequence is 11 residues long. Germline CDR1 and CDR2: MGHDK and SYGVNS. Trimming left V 4 bases short and J 7 bases short, with 7 bases between. CDR3 amino acids: CASSVGREAFF. CDR3 bases: TGTGCCAGCAGTGTGGGCCGTGAAGCTTTCTTT.